Following are 13 T cell receptor beta chains from one sample sequenced in a study of blood T cells in healthy people across ages. Then a second PCR, running roughly 7 to 11 cycles, was carried out with a sample-barcoded 5' primer and a J-beta primer mix. TCRdb re-called the 5' RACE reads through MiXCR, storing one row per CDR3 protein. The repertoire holds about 1.8 million distinct CDR3 sequences, with approximately 50% as singletons. Sequenced input: blood. The receptors come from a woman between 35 and 50 years old in good health.

The chain uses TRBV6-5 and TRBJ2-7, with 10 bases that match TRBD1. The V and J ends lost 7 bases and 4 bases, in that order; junction bases with no gene match: 7. Per the germline V gene, CDR1 is MNHEY and CDR2 is SVGAGI. The CDR3 consists of 14 residues. The chain's CDR3 is CASTRWTGGYEQYF. Here the CDR3 DNA reads TGTGCCAGCACCAGGTGGACAGGGGGATACGAGCAGTACTTC.

The chain recombines TRBV7-9 with TRBJ2-1; 9 nucleotides align to TRBD2. Germline CDR1 is SEHNR and CDR2 is FQNEAQ (reference sequence). Unmatched junction bases numbered 13, after V lost 5 bases and J lost 8 bases. The CDR3 is made up of 16 amino acids. CDR3: CASSRPLGLASDEQFF. CDR3 nucleotides: TGTGCCAGCAGCCGGCCATTGGGACTAGCTAGCGATGAGCAGTTCTTC.

The chain links TRBV5-1 to TRBJ2-3; D uncertain. The V end was cut by 3 bases, the J end by 2 bases, with 13 bases between. Germline V gene lookup returns CDR1 SGHRS and CDR2 YFSETQ. The CDR3 contains 15 residues. The CDR3 coding sequence is TGCGCCAGCAGCTACCCTGTTGATCACACAGATACGCAGTATTTT. Its translation is CASSYPVDHTDTQYF.

J is TRBJ1-6 and V is TRBV7-9; D is ambiguous. The CDR3 consists of 18 residues. The germline gives CDR1 SEHNR, CDR2 FQNEAQ (reference sequence). V lost 6 bases and J lost 6, with 24 bases in between. The CDR3, as DNA: TGTGCCAGCAGTAGTTTAATAAATACGGCCTCAGTTAATTCACCCCTCCACTTT. It specifies CASSSLINTASVNSPLHF.

V and J are TRBV12-3 or TRBV12-4 and TRBJ2-1; 9 nucleotides line up with TRBD2. The J call may be incorrect, as the DNA end agrees better with TRBJ2-7. CDR3 length: 14 amino acids. The CDR3 DNA is TGTGCCAGCAGTGATTCCGGGACTAGCAATGAGCAGTACTTC. Its translation is CASSDSGTSNEQYF.

The rearrangement uses TRBV12-3 or TRBV12-4 and TRBJ2-3, with D perhaps TRBD1 or TRBD2 (6 bases each). V lost 1 base to trimming and J lost 6 bases, with 14 bases between them. The CDR3 has 15 residues. CDR3 nucleotides: TGTGCCAGCAGTTTAGACGCACAGGGAGGCGATACGCAGTATTTT. This translates into CASSLDAQGGDTQYF.

The chain combines TRBV25-1 with TRBJ1-2; D not certain. V lost 2 bases to trimming and J lost 6 bases, with 4 bases between them. CDR1 MGHDK and CDR2 SYGVNS come from the germline V gene. The CDR3 runs to 11 residues. Here the CDR3 reads CASSEVNGYTF. The CDR3 DNA reads TGTGCCAGCAGTGAAGTCAATGGCTACACCTTC.

This clonotype was observed a handful of times. The gene calls are TRBV12-3 or TRBV12-4 and TRBJ2-7; 10 positions agree with TRBD2. V was clipped by 5 bases and J by 3 bases; unmatched bases: 7. The CDR3 is 15 residues long. The CDR3: CASSDPSGGGYEQYF. The CDR3 DNA reads as TGTGCCAGCAGTGACCCAAGCGGGGGGGGCTACGAGCAGTACTTC.

This chain connects TRBV2 to TRBJ2-3, with a tentative D call TRBD1 (6 bases). Trimming shortened V by 8 bases and J by 1 base, and 16 bases separated the two germline ends. Germline V gene lookup returns CDR1 SNHLY and CDR2 FYNNEI. This CDR3 contains 15 residues. The CDR3 here is CASCRLGAGTDTQYF. The DNA of the CDR3 is TGTGCCAGCTGCAGGTTGGGGGCAGGCACAGATACGCAGTATTTT.

The chain is built from TRBV12-3 or TRBV12-4 and TRBJ1-5, with D tentatively TRBD1 (6 bases). Trimming cost V 3 bases and J 8 bases, with 11 bases left between them. The CDR3 sequence is 13 residues long. The chain's CDR3 is CASSFSQGEPQHF. The DNA for the CDR3 is TGTGCCAGCAGTTTTTCACAGGGAGAGCCCCAGCATTTT.

The rearrangement joins TRBV7-2 to TRBJ2-3, with 7 bases lining up with TRBD2. J gave up 0 bases and V 1 base, and 10 bases lay outside the gene matches. This CDR3 has 18 residues. Germline CDR1 reads SGHTA; CDR2 reads FQGNSA. The CDR3 reads CASSLGGGGGWSTDTQYF. The CDR3, as DNA: TGTGCCAGCAGCTTAGGCGGTGGGGGGGGATGGAGCACAGATACGCAGTATTTT.

The CDR3 nucleotides read TGCGCCAGCAGCCCGGGGGCTGAAGTACTTTACAATGAGCAGTTCTTC. Encoded protein: CASSPGAEVLYNEQFF. The V call is TRBV5-1, the J call TRBJ2-1; the D call may be TRBD1 or TRBD2 (6 bases each). The CDR3 has 16 residues. Germline V CDR1 and CDR2: SGHRS, YFSETQ. Trimming left V 4 bases short and J 4 bases short, with 18 bases between.

In this sample, this clonotype turned up a few times. The chain employs TRBV4-3 and TRBJ2-7; 9 bases line up with TRBD1. The V and J ends lost 4 bases and 4 bases, in that order; junction bases with no gene match: 11. The CDR3 sequence is 16 residues long. Germline CDR1 reads LGHNA; CDR2 reads YSLEER. Here the CDR3 reads CASSPSPGQGKYEQYF. The CDR3 bases are TGCGCCAGCAGCCCCTCCCCGGGACAGGGAAAATACGAGCAGTACTTC.